The 13 T cell receptor beta chains given below trace back to one sample, sequenced in a study of blood T cell repertoires in COVID-19. Data came from immunoSEQ multiplex PCR; TCRdb stores just in-frame clones and leaves some out. In the table there are some 48,000 clones, 90% of which are singletons. Material: peripheral blood. These receptors all stem from a man in his 70s with active COVID-19.

The chain joins TRBV19 to TRBJ2-5; D may be TRBD2 (6 bases). Germline V gene sequence: CDR1 LNHDA, CDR2 SQIVND (reference sequence). The V end lost 8 bases, the J end lost 5 bases, and 21 bases lay between the germline ends. CDR3 length: 15 amino acids. As DNA, the CDR3 is TGTGCCAGTCGTTCGGCGGGATCCCTCCAGGAGACCCAGTACTTC. It translates to CASRSAGSLQETQYF.

The chain joins TRBV7-2 to TRBJ2-1; 7 nucleotides match TRBD2. Germline assignment: CDR1 SGHTA and CDR2 FQGNSA. The CDR3 loop spans 15 amino acids. J gave up 6 bases and V 7 bases, and 12 bases lay outside the gene matches. The CDR3 DNA reads TGTGCCAGCATAACGGGAGGAGTACTTCGCAATGAGCAGTTCTTC. It translates to CASITGGVLRNEQFF.

V is TRBV5-3 and J is TRBJ2-7, with 7 bases that match TRBD1. TRBV5-3 belongs to the ORF category, with a function that is uncertain. The length of the CDR3 is 18 residues. Trimming at V came to 7 bases and at J to 2 bases, leaving 21 bases not matched to a gene. The CDR3 is CARARRAFKGANTYEQYF. The CDR3 coding sequence is TGTGCCAGAGCCCGAAGAGCGTTCAAGGGGGCAAATACCTACGAGCAGTACTTC.

This rearrangement joins TRBV5-6 to TRBJ2-1, with 7 bases fitting TRBD2. Germline-derived CDR1 and CDR2 are SGHDT and YYEEEE. With V trimmed by 4 bases and J by 5 bases, 9 bases remained unmatched. This CDR3 comprises 15 residues. Here the CDR3 DNA reads TGTGCCAGCAGCCCCGGACTAGACGGGGACAATGAGCAGTTCTTC. Its protein product is CASSPGLDGDNEQFF.

The chain uses TRBV19 and TRBJ2-7; D possibly corresponds to TRBD2 (5 bases). The V end lost 5 bases, the J end lost 6 bases, and 14 bases lay between the germline ends. The germline V gene has CDR1 LNHDA and CDR2 SQIVND (reference sequence). The CDR3 sequence is 13 residues long. DNA of the CDR3: TGTGCCAGTAGTCTTCGGACTTTCAGCGAGCAGTACTTC. As protein: CASSLRTFSEQYF.

This clone was detected once. The V gene is TRBV15, the J gene TRBJ1-4; D not certain. Germline V gene sequence: CDR1 LNHNV, CDR2 YYDKDF (reference sequence). The CDR3 has 16 residues. The germline V and J ends were trimmed by 0 bases and 4 bases, with 12 bases remaining between them. The CDR3 DNA is TGTGCCACCAGCAGAGACGCGGCTCTGGGTAATGAAAAACTGTTTTTT. It translates to CATSRDAALGNEKLFF.

The chain uses TRBV6-5 and TRBJ2-1; 7 bases map to TRBD1. Germline V gene lookup returns CDR1 MNHEY and CDR2 SVGAGI. The CDR3 contains 15 residues. Trimming at V came to 6 bases and at J to 4 bases, leaving 9 bases not matched to a gene. Here the CDR3 reads CASSRDRVSYNEQFF. The DNA for the CDR3 is TGTGCCAGCAGCCGCGACAGGGTTTCATACAATGAGCAGTTCTTC.

This clone was counted a single time. V usage is TRBV19 and J usage is TRBJ2-2, with 7 bases lining up with TRBD1. The V gene's germline CDR1 is LNHDA and CDR2 SQIVND (reference sequence). V gave up 4 bases and J gave up 5 bases; unmatched junction bases: 7. CDR3 length equals 15 residues. CDR3 in amino acids: CASSKGGAWTGELFF. The CDR3 DNA is TGTGCCAGTAGTAAAGGGGGCGCGTGGACCGGGGAGCTGTTTTTT.

V gene TRBV6-5 combines with J gene TRBJ1-1, with a tentative D call TRBD1 (6 bases). This CDR3 has 16 residues. Trimming removed 2 bases at V and 1 base at J, with 14 bases between. CDR1 is MNHEY, CDR2 SVGAGI, per germline. The CDR3 region is CASSYGQGRANTEAFF. The DNA of the CDR3 is TGTGCCAGCAGTTACGGTCAGGGGAGGGCGAACACTGAAGCTTTCTTT.

The chain uses TRBV4-2 and TRBJ1-6; D gene uncertain. The CDR3 is 15 amino acids. Trimming removed 1 base at V and 9 bases at J, with 13 bases between. In germline, CDR1 is LGHNA, CDR2 YNFKEQ. CDR3: CASSQGSGFGSPLHF. In DNA form, the CDR3 reads TGTGCCAGCAGCCAAGGGTCAGGCTTCGGTTCACCCCTCCACTTT.

The table lists this clone with a few counts. V and J are TRBV28 and TRBJ2-7; TRBD2 might be the D (6 bases). V dropped 8 bases and J dropped 7 bases, with 18 bases sitting between them. Germline CDR1 is MDHEN and CDR2 is SYDVKM. The CDR3 length is 13 residues. The CDR3 reads CASVPVGGEEQYF. CDR3 DNA sequence: TGTGCCAGCGTCCCCGTGGGAGGCGAGGAGCAGTACTTC.

The rearrangement uses TRBV18 and TRBJ1-1; D not certain. Germline V lookup: CDR1 KGHSH, CDR2 LQKENI. With 6 bases removed from V and 5 bases from J, the gap between germline ends came to 13 bases. The CDR3 runs to 13 residues. The CDR3 is CASSVGRETEAFF. DNA of the CDR3: TGTGCCAGCTCCGTGGGGAGGGAGACTGAAGCTTTCTTT.

The gene calls are TRBV6-5 and TRBJ1-2; 7 bases are shared with TRBD1. Germline trimming cut 6 bases from V and 2 bases from J; bases unmatched to any gene: 6. This CDR3 is built from 14 residues. CDR1 and CDR2 from the germline V gene are MNHEY and SVGAGI. The CDR3 sequence: CASRSTGRNYGYTF. CDR3 bases: TGTGCCAGCAGATCGACAGGGAGGAACTATGGCTACACCTTC.